The clone carrying this T cell receptor beta chain was detected only a few times. The data were produced by immunoSEQ multiplex PCR, yet TCRdb's version contains in-frame clones alone and is incomplete. The data show hundreds of thousands of clones, around 89% seen once. This record belongs to a study of shared T cell receptors in the human thymus. Separately, the same data were catalogued under a study of human thymus T cells.

The sequence was collected from a boy younger than two with a congenital heart defect. The sequencing sample was made of thymocytes.

The CDR3 region is CASSEVPQGGYGYTF. CDR3 nucleotides: TGTGCCAGCAGTGAAGTGCCTCAGGGTGGATATGGCTACACCTTC. J is TRBJ1-2 and V is TRBV6-1, with D possibly matching TRBD1 (5 bases). The V end lost 1 base, the J end lost 5 bases, and 14 bases lay between the germline ends. This CDR3 spans 15 amino acids. CDR1 is MNHNS, CDR2 SASEGT, per germline.